The clone carrying this T cell receptor (beta chain) was counted once. The source of the sample is a study of blood T cell repertoires in COVID-19. Study-level information: The United States, Italy and Spain provided the acute and convalescent COVID-19 samples. In each case, the material was cDNA or gDNA derived from T cells, B-cell-depleted T cells, or PBMCs.

Original data processing: From reference gene primer amplification, estimates of nucleated cell counts were derived. Here immunoSEQ multiplex PCR was the method, and the copy in TCRdb shows in-frame clones only, minus some. V, J and clone size reflect that table, while D and trimming were determined from the DNA. The sample contains 100,000 to 120,000 clones, approximately 80% of which appear only once. Losses at the gene ends were 1 base for V and 3 bases for J; bases not matched to a gene: 4. Per germline, CDR1 GTSNPN and CDR2 SVGIG (reference sequence). This CDR3 region has 15 residues. The chain is built from TRBV30 and TRBJ2-3, with TRBD2 identical over 10 bases. The TCR comes from a man older than 75 with acute or convalescent COVID-19. Sequencing input: peripheral blood. The CDR3 sequence: CAWSASGRVTDTQYF. As DNA, the CDR3 is TGTGCCTGGAGTGCCAGCGGGAGGGTTACAGATACGCAGTATTTT.